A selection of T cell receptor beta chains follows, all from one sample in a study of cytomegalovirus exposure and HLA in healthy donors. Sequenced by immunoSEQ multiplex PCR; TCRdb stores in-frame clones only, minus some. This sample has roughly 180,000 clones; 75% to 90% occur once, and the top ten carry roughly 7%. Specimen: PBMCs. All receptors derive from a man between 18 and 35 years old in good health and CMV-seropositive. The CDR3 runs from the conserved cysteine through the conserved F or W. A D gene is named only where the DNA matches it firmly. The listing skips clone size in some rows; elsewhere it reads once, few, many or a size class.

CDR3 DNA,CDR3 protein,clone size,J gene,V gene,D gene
TGTGCCAGCAGCTTACAAGGCGGCTATGGCTACACCTTC,CASSLQGGYGYTF,NA,TRBJ1-2,TRBV7-2,NA
TGCGCCAGCAGCCAAGAGGCCCTAGCGGGGCGGGCAGATACGCAGTATTTT,CASSQEALAGRADTQYF,NA,TRBJ2-3,TRBV4-3,TRBD2
TGTGCCTGCAGGGGCAGCGCCAATGAGCAGTTCTTC,CACRGSANEQFF,NA,TRBJ2-1,TRBV30,NA
TGTGCCAGCACGTACAATGAGCAGTTCTTC,CASTYNEQFF,NA,TRBJ2-1,TRBV2,NA
TGTGCCAGCGGCCGGGACAGGGCCTACAATGAGCAGTTCTTC,CASGRDRAYNEQFF,NA,TRBJ2-1,TRBV9,TRBD1
TGCAGCGTCCCCCAGGGGCGGGAGACCCAGTACTTC,CSVPQGRETQYF,NA,TRBJ2-5,TRBV29-1,NA
TGTGCCAGCAGATCTCAGGGCTACGAGCAGTACTTC,CASRSQGYEQYF,NA,TRBJ2-7,TRBV28,NA
TGTGCCAGCACCAGGGGTCTAGCTAATGAAAAACTGTTTTTT,CASTRGLANEKLFF,few,TRBJ1-4,TRBV9,NA
TGTGCCAGCAGTTCCCGGGACAGCCAAGAGACCCAGTACTTC,CASSSRDSQETQYF,once,TRBJ2-5,TRBV27,TRBD1
TGTGCCAGCAGTTTACTCGAAGCGGGAGCGAACACCGGGGAGCTGTTTTTT,CASSLLEAGANTGELFF,NA,TRBJ2-2,TRBV27,TRBD2
TGCAGCGTTCCAGGGCCTGCCTACGAGCAGTACTTC,CSVPGPAYEQYF,NA,TRBJ2-7,TRBV29-1,NA
TGTGCCAGCAGCTCCGGGGGGGGACCTATTTCCTACGAGCAGTACTTC,CASSSGGGPISYEQYF,NA,TRBJ2-7,TRBV9,TRBD2
TGTGCCAGCAGTTCCCGCGACCTAGCGGGAGTTGACTTGGATACGCAGTATTTT,CASSSRDLAGVDLDTQYF,NA,TRBJ2-3,TRBV28,TRBD2
TGTGCCATCAGTGGGGCAGCGGGAGTCGCCTACGAGCAGTACTTC,CAISGAAGVAYEQYF,NA,TRBJ2-7,TRBV10-3,TRBD2
TGTGCCAGCAGTTTGGGAGGGGGGGGAACGGTCTATGGCTACACCTTC,CASSLGGGGTVYGYTF,NA,TRBJ1-2,TRBV28,NA
TGTGCCAGCAGCTTAAGGGGAACTAGCGGGGGGGAGCAGTTCTTC,CASSLRGTSGGEQFF,NA,TRBJ2-1,TRBV13,TRBD2
TGTGCCAGCAGTTCACCTGGGACAGGGGGTGGATTGGTTGGCTACACCTTC,CASSSPGTGGGLVGYTF,NA,TRBJ1-2,TRBV28,TRBD1
TGTGCCAGCAGTGACCCCGGGACTGGCGAGCAGTACTTC,CASSDPGTGEQYF,NA,TRBJ2-7,TRBV2,NA
TGTGCCAGCAGTGGGCTAGCGGGGGGCAATGAGCAGTTCTTC,CASSGLAGGNEQFF,few,TRBJ2-1,TRBV6-4,TRBD2
TGTGCCACCAGCAGAGATCGACTAGCGGGAGCTGAGCAGTTCTTC,CATSRDRLAGAEQFF,NA,TRBJ2-1,TRBV15,TRBD2
TGTGCCAGCAGCTTGGGGGCCGTCTACGAGCAGTACTTC,CASSLGAVYEQYF,once,TRBJ2-7,TRBV5-6,NA
TGTGCCAGTAGTATGGGGCTAGCGGATTACGAGCAGTACTTC,CASSMGLADYEQYF,NA,TRBJ2-7,TRBV19,TRBD2
TGTGCCAGCAGCTTAGGACTAGCGGGAGGTGGCGAGCAGTACTTC,CASSLGLAGGGEQYF,NA,TRBJ2-7,TRBV7-2,TRBD2
TGTGCCAGCAGTGAAGCGCGGGGTGGAGGAGCGGACGAGCAGTACTTC,CASSEARGGGADEQYF,NA,TRBJ2-7,TRBV6-1,NA
TGTGCCAGCAGCGAACAGGGGGCGATATACGAGCAGTACTTC,CASSEQGAIYEQYF,NA,TRBJ2-7,TRBV7-9,TRBD1
TGTGCCAGCAGCTCCTCCGGGACAGGGGGAGAGACCCAGTACTTC,CASSSSGTGGETQYF,once,TRBJ2-5,TRBV6-5,TRBD1
TGTGCCAGCAGCTATGATGGACTAGCGGGTGAGCAGTTCTTC,CASSYDGLAGEQFF,few,TRBJ2-1,TRBV7-3,TRBD2